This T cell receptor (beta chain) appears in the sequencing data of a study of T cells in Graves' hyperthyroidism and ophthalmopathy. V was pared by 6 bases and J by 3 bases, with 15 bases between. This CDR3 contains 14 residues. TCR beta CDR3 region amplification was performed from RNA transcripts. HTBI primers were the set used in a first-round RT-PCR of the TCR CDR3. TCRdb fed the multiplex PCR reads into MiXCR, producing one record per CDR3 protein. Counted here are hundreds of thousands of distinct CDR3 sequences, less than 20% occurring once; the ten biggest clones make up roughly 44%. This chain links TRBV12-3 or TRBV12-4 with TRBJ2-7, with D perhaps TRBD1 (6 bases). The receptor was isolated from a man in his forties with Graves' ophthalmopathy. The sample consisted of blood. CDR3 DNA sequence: TGTGCCAGCAGCCGGACAGCTGGTAGCTACGAGCAGTACTTC. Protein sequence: CASSRTAGSYEQYF.